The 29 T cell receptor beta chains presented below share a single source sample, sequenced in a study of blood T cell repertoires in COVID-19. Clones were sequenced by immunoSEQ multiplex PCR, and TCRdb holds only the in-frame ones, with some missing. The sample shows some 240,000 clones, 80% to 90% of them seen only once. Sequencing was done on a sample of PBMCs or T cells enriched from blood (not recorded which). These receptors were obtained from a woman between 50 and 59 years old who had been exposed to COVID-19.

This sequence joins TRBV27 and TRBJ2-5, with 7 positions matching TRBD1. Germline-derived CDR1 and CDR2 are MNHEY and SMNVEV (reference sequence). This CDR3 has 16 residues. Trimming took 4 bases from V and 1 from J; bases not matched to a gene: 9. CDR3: CASSSRARQGQETQYF. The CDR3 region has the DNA TGTGCCAGCAGTTCCCGGGCTAGACAGGGCCAAGAGACCCAGTACTTC.

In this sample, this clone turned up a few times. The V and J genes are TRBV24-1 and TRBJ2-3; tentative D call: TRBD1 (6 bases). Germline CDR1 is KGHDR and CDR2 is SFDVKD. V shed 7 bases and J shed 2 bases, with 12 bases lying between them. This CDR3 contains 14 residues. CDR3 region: CATRKDRYTDTQYF. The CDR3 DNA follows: TGTGCCACCAGGAAGGACAGATACACAGATACGCAGTATTTT.

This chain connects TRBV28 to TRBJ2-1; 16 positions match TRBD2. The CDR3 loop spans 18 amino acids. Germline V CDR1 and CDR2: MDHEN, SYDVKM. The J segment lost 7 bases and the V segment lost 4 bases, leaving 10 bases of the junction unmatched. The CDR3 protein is CASSSSGLAGGLGNEQFF. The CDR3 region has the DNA TGTGCCAGCAGTTCCTCGGGACTAGCGGGGGGGCTGGGGAATGAGCAGTTCTTC.

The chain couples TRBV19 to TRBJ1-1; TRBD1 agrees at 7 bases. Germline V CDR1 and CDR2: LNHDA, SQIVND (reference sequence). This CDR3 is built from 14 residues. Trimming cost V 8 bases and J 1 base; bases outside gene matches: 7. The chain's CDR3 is CASETGWGNTEAFF. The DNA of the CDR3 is TGTGCCAGTGAGACAGGGTGGGGGAACACTGAAGCTTTCTTT. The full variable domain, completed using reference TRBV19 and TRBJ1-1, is DGGITQSPKYLFRKEGQNVTLSCEQNLNHDAMYWYRQDPGQGLRLIYYSQIVNDFQKGDIAEGYSVSREKKESFPLTVTSAQKNPTAFYLCASETGWGNTEAFFGQGTRLTVV.

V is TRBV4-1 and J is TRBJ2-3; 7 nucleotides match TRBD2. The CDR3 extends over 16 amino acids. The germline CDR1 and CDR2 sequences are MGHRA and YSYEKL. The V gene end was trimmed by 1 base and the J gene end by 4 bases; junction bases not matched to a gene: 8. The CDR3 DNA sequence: TGCGCCAGCAGCCAAGGGGGAGGGCTCGGGGCAGATACGCAGTATTTT. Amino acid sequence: CASSQGGGLGADTQYF.

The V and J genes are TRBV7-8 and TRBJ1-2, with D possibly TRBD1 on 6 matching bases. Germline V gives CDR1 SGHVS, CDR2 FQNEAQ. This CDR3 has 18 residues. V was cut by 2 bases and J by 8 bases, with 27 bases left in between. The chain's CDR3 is CASSLRAGQGFPSGGYTF. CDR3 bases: TGTGCCAGCAGCTTAAGGGCGGGCCAGGGGTTCCCCTCGGGCGGCTACACCTTC.

The CDR3 reads CSVRQGRAFF. The CDR3 nucleotides read TGCAGCGTCAGACAGGGGAGGGCTTTCTTT. The V and J genes are TRBV29-1 and TRBJ1-1, with 8 bases fitting TRBD1. The CDR3 is 10 residues long. The J segment lost 11 bases and the V segment lost 6 bases, leaving 5 bases of the junction unmatched. Germline-derived CDR1 and CDR2 are SQVTM and ANQGSEA.

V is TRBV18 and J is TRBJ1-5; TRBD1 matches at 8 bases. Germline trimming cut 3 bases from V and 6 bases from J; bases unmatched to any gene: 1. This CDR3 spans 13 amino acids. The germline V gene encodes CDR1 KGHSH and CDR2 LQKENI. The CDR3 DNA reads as TGTGCCAGCTCACCCGACAGGGGTCAGCCCCAGCATTTT. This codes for CASSPDRGQPQHF.

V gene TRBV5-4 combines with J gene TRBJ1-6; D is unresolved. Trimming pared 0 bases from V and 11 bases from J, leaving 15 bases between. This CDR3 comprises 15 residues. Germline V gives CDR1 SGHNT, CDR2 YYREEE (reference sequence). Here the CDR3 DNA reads TGTGCCAGCAGCTTGGGCGGGAACGATAGGACACCCCTCCACTTT. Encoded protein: CASSLGGNDRTPLHF.

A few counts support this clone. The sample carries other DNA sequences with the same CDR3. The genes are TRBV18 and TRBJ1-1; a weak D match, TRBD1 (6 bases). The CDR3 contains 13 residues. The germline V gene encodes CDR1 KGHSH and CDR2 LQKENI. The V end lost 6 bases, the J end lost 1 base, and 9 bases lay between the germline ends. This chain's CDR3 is CASSPGQNTEAFF. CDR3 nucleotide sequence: TGTGCCAGCTCGCCGGGACAGAACACTGAAGCTTTCTTT.

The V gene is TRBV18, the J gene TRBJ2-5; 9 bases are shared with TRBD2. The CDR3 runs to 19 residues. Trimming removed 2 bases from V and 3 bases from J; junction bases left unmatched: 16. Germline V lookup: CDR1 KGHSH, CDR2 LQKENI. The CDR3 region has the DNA TGTGCCAGCTCACCAACAGCGGGGGGCCTACTGGCAAAAAAAGAGACCCAGTACTTC. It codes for CASSPTAGGLLAKKETQYF. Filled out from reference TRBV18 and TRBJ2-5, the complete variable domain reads NAGVMQNPRHLVRRRGQEARLRCSPMKGHSHVYWYRQLPEEGLKFMVYLQKENIIDESGMPKERFSAEFPKEGPSILRIQQVVRGDSAAYFCASSPTAGGLLAKKETQYFGPGTRLLVL.

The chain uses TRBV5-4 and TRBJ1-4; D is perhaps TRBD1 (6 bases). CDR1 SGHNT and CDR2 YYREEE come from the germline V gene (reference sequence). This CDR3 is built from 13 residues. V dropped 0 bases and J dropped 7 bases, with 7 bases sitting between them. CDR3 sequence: CASSLDRAEKLFF. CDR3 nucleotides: TGTGCCAGCAGCTTGGACAGGGCTGAAAAACTGTTTTTT.

The CDR3 reads CASSPPGQGAYNEQFF. CDR3 sequence (DNA): TGTGCCAGCAGTCCTCCCGGACAGGGGGCGTACAATGAGCAGTTCTTC. The chain recombines TRBV28 with TRBJ2-1; 11 nucleotides agree with TRBD1. Germline values: CDR1 MDHEN, CDR2 SYDVKM. This CDR3 has 16 residues. Germline trimming cut 5 bases from V and 4 bases from J; bases unmatched to any gene: 7.

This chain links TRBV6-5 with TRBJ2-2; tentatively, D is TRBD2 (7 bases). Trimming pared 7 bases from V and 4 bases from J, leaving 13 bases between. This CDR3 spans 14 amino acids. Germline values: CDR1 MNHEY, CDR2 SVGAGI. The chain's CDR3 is CASKAGAFTGELFF. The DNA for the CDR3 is TGTGCCAGCAAGGCGGGGGCCTTCACCGGGGAGCTGTTTTTT.

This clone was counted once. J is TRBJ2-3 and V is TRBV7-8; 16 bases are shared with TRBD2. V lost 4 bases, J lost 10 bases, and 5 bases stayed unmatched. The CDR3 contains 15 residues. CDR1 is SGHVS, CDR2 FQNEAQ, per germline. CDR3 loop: CASSSGTSGGAAQYF. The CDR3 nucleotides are TGTGCCAGCAGCTCGGGGACTAGCGGGGGGGCCGCGCAGTATTTT. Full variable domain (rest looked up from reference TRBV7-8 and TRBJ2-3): GAGVSQSPRYKVAKRGQDVALRCDPISGHVSLFWYQQALGQGPEFLTYFQNEAQLDKSGLPSDRFFAERPEGSVSTLKIQRTQQEDSAVYLCASSSGTSGGAAQYFGPGTRLTVL.

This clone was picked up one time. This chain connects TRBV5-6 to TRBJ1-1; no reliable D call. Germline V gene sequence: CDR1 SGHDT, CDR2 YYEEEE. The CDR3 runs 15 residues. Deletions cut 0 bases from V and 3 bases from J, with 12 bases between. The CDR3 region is CASSLATGFDTEAFF. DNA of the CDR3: TGTGCCAGCAGCTTGGCAACGGGTTTCGACACTGAAGCTTTCTTT. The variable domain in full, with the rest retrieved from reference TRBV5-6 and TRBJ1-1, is DAGVTQSPTHLIKTRGQQVTLRCSPKSGHDTVSWYQQALGQGPQFIFQYYEEEERQRGNFPDRFSGHQFPNYSSELNVNALLLGDSALYLCASSLATGFDTEAFFGQGTRLTVV.

This CDR3 is CASSFPEAGSEGPYEQYF. The CDR3 DNA follows: TGCGCCAGCAGCTTTCCCGAGGCGGGGTCAGAGGGTCCCTACGAGCAGTACTTC. The J gene is TRBJ2-7, the V gene TRBV5-1, with D possibly matching TRBD2 (6 bases). CDR3 size: 18 residues. Germline V gene sequence: CDR1 SGHRS, CDR2 YFSETQ. V gave up 2 bases and J gave up 2 bases, with 23 bases separating them.

The CDR3 DNA reads TGTGCCAGCAGCGTAGGTTGGGGGCTAAATCAGCCCCAGCATTTT. Protein product: CASSVGWGLNQPQHF. The chain carries TRBV9 and TRBJ1-5; TRBD1 might be the D (6 bases). Trimming took 0 bases from V and 4 from J, leaving 11 bases between them. Germline-derived CDR1 and CDR2 are SGDLS and YYNGEE. The CDR3 has 15 amino acids.

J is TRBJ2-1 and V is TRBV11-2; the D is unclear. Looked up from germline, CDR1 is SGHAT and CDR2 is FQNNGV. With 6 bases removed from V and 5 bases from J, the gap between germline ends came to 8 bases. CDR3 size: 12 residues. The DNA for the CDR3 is TGTGCCAGCAGGGGCAGCAACAATGAGCAGTTCTTC. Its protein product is CASRGSNNEQFF.

This CDR3 reads CASSSLTRRRDREIYGYTF. The DNA for the CDR3 is TGTGCCAGCAGCTCCCTCACAAGAAGACGGGACAGGGAAATCTATGGCTACACCTTC. The V call is TRBV5-6, the J call TRBJ1-2, with 9 bases fitting TRBD1. Germline-derived CDR1 and CDR2 are SGHDT and YYEEEE. This CDR3 is built from 19 residues. V was pared by 3 bases and J by 4 bases, with 19 bases of the junction left unmatched.

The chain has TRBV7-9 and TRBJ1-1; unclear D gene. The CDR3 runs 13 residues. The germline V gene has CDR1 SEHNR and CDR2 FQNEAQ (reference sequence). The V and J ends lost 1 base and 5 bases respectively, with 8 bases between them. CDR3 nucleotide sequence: TGTGCCAGCAGCTTAGATACCAGAACTGAAGCTTTCTTT. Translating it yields CASSLDTRTEAFF.

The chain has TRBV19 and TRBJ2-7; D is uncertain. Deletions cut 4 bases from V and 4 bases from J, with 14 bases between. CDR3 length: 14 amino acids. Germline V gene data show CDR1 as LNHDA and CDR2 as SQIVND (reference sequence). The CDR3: CASSRAAYSYEQYF. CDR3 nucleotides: TGTGCCAGTAGTAGGGCAGCATATTCGTACGAGCAGTACTTC.

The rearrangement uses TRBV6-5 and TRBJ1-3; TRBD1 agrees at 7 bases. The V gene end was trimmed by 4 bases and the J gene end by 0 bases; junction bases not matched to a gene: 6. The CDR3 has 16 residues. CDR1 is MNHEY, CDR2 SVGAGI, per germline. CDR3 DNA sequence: TGTGCCAGCAGTTTCTCGGACAGGCCCTCTGGAAACACCATATATTTT. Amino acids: CASSFSDRPSGNTIYF.

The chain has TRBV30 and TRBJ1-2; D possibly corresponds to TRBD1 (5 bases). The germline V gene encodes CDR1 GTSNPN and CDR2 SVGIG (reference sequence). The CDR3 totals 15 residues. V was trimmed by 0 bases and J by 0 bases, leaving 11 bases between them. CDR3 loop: CAWSVVTGANYGYTF. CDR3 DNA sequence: TGTGCCTGGAGTGTGGTCACAGGAGCTAACTATGGCTACACCTTC.

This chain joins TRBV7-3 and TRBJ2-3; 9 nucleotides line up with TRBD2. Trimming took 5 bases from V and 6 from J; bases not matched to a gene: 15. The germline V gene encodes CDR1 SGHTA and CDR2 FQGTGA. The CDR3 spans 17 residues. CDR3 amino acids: CASSRGSRGGAPDTQYF. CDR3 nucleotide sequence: TGTGCCAGCAGCCGCGGGTCCCGCGGGGGGGCCCCGGATACGCAGTATTTT.

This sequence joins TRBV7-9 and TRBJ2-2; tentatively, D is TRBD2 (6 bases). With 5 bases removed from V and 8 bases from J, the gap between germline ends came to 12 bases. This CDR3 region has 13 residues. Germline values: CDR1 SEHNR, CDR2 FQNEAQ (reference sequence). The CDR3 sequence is CASSPGRRGELFF. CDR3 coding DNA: TGTGCCAGCAGCCCGGGGAGGCGGGGGGAGCTGTTTTTT.

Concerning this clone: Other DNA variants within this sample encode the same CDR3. The CDR3 region has the DNA TGTGCCAGCAGCTTCGGCCCGGGAGGGAACACTGAAGCTTTCTTT. Protein sequence: CASSFGPGGNTEAFF. V and J are TRBV5-6 and TRBJ1-1; D gene ambiguous. Per the germline V gene, CDR1 is SGHDT and CDR2 is YYEEEE. This CDR3 comprises 15 residues. The germline V and J ends were trimmed by 2 bases and 1 base, with 12 bases remaining between them.

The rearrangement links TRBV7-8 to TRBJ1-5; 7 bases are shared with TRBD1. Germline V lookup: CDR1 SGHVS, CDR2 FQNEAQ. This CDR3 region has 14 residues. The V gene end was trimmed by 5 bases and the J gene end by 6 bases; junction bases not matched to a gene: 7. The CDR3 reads CASSLDRDVQPQHF. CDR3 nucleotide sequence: TGTGCCAGCAGCCTAGACAGGGATGTTCAGCCCCAGCATTTT.

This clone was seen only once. Here the CDR3 DNA reads TGTGCCACCAGCCCGTCAGGGACAGTATATCAGCCCCAGCATTTT. It yields the protein CATSPSGTVYQPQHF. This chain links TRBV15 with TRBJ1-5, with 7 positions matching TRBD1. CDR3 length equals 15 residues. V shed 5 bases and J 5 bases; nucleotides not matched to a gene: 9. The germline V gene has CDR1 LNHNV and CDR2 YYDKDF (reference sequence).